Each of the 32 T cell receptor beta chains below was sequenced from the same sample in a study of glioma-infiltrating T cells. TCR alpha and beta CDR3 regions were amplified from RNA using iRepertoire nested multiplex PCR. TCRdb reprocessed the multiplex PCR reads with MiXCR, giving one entry per CDR3 protein. The sample shows under 200,000 distinct CDR3 sequences, about 40% of them seen only once. Sequenced input: glioma tissue, nonneoplastic brain tissue, or PBMCs (not recorded which). The receptors originated from a human donor with low-grade glioma or glioblastoma, undergoing nonglioma brain surgery, or in good health (not recorded which).

This clonotype was picked up many times. The rearrangement links TRBV25-1 to TRBJ1-6; 10 nucleotides line up with TRBD1. CDR3 size: 14 residues. Trimming at V came to 8 bases and at J to 8 bases, leaving 6 bases not matched to a gene. Germline V gives CDR1 MGHDK, CDR2 SYGVNS. The CDR3 is CASLGGTGDSPLHF. CDR3 nucleotides: TGTGCCAGCCTGGGGGGGACAGGGGATTCACCCCTCCACTTT.

As to this clonotype: A much larger clone lies one base from this, so it may be a read error. The chain is built from TRBV19 and TRBJ2-1; D call uncertain. V was trimmed by 7 bases and J by 10 bases, leaving 14 bases between them. This CDR3 has 12 amino acids. Germline V gene lookup returns CDR1 LNHDA and CDR2 SQIVND (reference sequence). The CDR3 here is CASNSPRGEQFF. The CDR3 bases are TGTGCCAGTAATTCCCCCCGCGGCGAGCAGTTCTTC.

The chain recombines TRBV28 with TRBJ1-5; no reliable D call. Germline values: CDR1 MDHEN, CDR2 SYDVKM. V shed 11 bases and J shed 0 bases, with 14 bases lying between them. The CDR3 is 14 amino acids. Written as DNA, the CDR3 is TGTGCCCGGAGTCTCCTTTATAGCAATCAGCCCCAGCATTTT. Translating gives CARSLLYSNQPQHF.

There are many counts of this clonotype. V is TRBV20-1 and J is TRBJ2-5; 7 nucleotides line up with TRBD2. This CDR3 is built from 13 residues. Germline CDR1 DFQATT, CDR2 SNEGSKA (reference sequence). The ends lost 6 bases at V and 6 bases at J; junction bases unmatched: 10. The CDR3, as DNA: TGCAGTGCCGAGGGACTACCGGAAAAGACCCAGTACTTC. Its protein product is CSAEGLPEKTQYF.

Only a few counts were recorded for this clonotype. The chain uses TRBV2 and TRBJ2-3; D might be TRBD2 (5 bases). V lost 7 bases, J lost 8 bases, and 22 bases lay in between. The CDR3 totals 15 residues. From germline, CDR1 is SNHLY and CDR2 FYNNEI. Here the CDR3 DNA reads TGTGCCAGCACCCAGAGGGCCCTGGGGTCTGGTACGCAGTATTTT. Its translation: CASTQRALGSGTQYF.

The chain links TRBV6-1 to TRBJ2-1, with 8 bases identical to TRBD2. Trimming cost V 6 bases and J 6 bases; bases outside gene matches: 10. CDR1 and CDR2 from the germline V gene are MNHNS and SASEGT. This CDR3 has 15 residues. CDR3 in amino acids: CASSDPGLVGNEQFF. The CDR3 DNA follows: TGTGCCAGCAGCGATCCGGGACTAGTAGGCAATGAGCAGTTCTTC.

Comments on this clonotype: This may arise from a read error, as a much more abundant clone is one base away. The rearrangement links TRBV24-1 to TRBJ1-2; 7 nucleotides agree with TRBD1. The V segment lost 12 bases and the J segment 4 bases; nucleotides outside the gene matches: 7. The CDR3 covers 12 residues. Per the germline V gene, CDR1 is KGHDR and CDR2 is SFDVKD. The CDR3: CAGLTGAYGYTF. The CDR3 nucleotides are TGTGCCGGACTTACAGGGGCCTATGGCTACACCTTC.

The rearrangement links TRBV28 to TRBJ2-7, with D perhaps assigned TRBD1 or TRBD2 (5 bases each). V lost 5 bases and J lost 7, with 18 bases in between. The CDR3 sequence is 14 residues long. Looked up from germline, CDR1 is MDHEN and CDR2 is SYDVKM. This CDR3 reads CASSPPISRGEQYF. CDR3 nucleotides: TGTGCCAGCAGTCCTCCGATCTCGAGGGGAGAGCAGTACTTC.

As concerns this clonotype: Just one base apart from a much larger clone, this may be a read error. The chain links TRBV15 to TRBJ2-5; D possibly corresponds to TRBD1 (5 bases). This CDR3 is built from 14 residues. The germline V gene encodes CDR1 LNHNV and CDR2 YYDKDF (reference sequence). The CDR3 coding sequence is TGTGACACCAGCAGTGCTGGGGCGCAAGAGACCCAGTACTTC. Its protein is CDTSSAGAQETQYF.

A note on this clonotype: This may arise from a read error, as a much more abundant clone is one base away. The J gene is TRBJ2-5, the V gene TRBV5-8; no clear D gene. Germline CDR1 reads SGHTS; CDR2 reads YDEGEE. CDR3 length: 12 amino acids. CDR3 loop: CASSLRSETRYF. CDR3 in DNA: TGTGCCAGCAGCTTAAGGTCGGAGACCCGGTACTTC.

This rearrangement joins TRBV5-4 to TRBJ2-1; the D gene is possibly TRBD2 (6 bases). Germline V gene sequence: CDR1 SGHNT, CDR2 YYREEE (reference sequence). The CDR3 runs to 15 residues. V was pared by 8 bases and J by 2 bases, with 17 bases between. CDR3: CARSLDGRTYNEQFF. In nucleotides, the CDR3 is TGTGCCAGAAGCCTCGACGGGAGAACCTACAATGAGCAGTTCTTC.

CDR3 nucleotides: TGTGCCAGCAGCCAACTCCGACAGGCCCTCAATGAGCAGTTCTTC. Translating it yields CASSQLRQALNEQFF. The V and J genes are TRBV11-2 and TRBJ2-1; D is perhaps TRBD1 (6 bases). The CDR3 length is 15 residues. The V gene's germline CDR1 is SGHAT and CDR2 FQNNGV. V was trimmed by 5 bases and J by 6 bases, leaving 17 bases between them.

The chain links TRBV29-1 to TRBJ2-1, with 11 nucleotides matching TRBD2. CDR3 length: 14 residues. V shed 6 bases and J 4 bases; nucleotides not matched to a gene: 5. The germline V gene encodes CDR1 SQVTM and CDR2 ANQGSEA. CDR3 in DNA: TGCAGCGTGATTAGCGGGAGGGTATACAATGAGCAGTTCTTC. Translation: CSVISGRVYNEQFF.

This clonotype has more than one count but fewer than ten. This rearrangement joins TRBV7-8 to TRBJ2-3; TRBD2 is a possible D gene (6 bases). The V and J ends lost 3 bases and 2 bases respectively, with 12 bases between them. There are 15 residues in the CDR3. Germline CDR1 reads SGHVS; CDR2 reads FQNEAQ. The CDR3 here is CASSLLATNTDTQYF. CDR3 coding DNA: TGTGCCAGCAGCTTGCTAGCGACAAACACAGATACGCAGTATTTT.

The DNA of the CDR3 is TGTGCCAGCAGCTTAGCAGGGTGGGCCGCTGAAGCTTTCTTT. As protein: CASSLAGWAAEAFF. This sequence joins TRBV7-2 and TRBJ1-1; D unresolved. Germline assignment: CDR1 SGHTA and CDR2 FQGNSA. CDR3 length: 14 amino acids. V lost 0 bases, J lost 6 bases, and 11 bases lay in between.

Many counts were recorded for this clonotype. The chain joins TRBV20-1 to TRBJ2-1, with D unresolved. Germline V lookup: CDR1 DFQATT, CDR2 SNEGSKA (reference sequence). V was clipped by 6 bases and J by 7 bases, with 7 bases between them. The CDR3 covers 10 residues. This chain's CDR3 is CSALGNEQFF. The CDR3, as DNA: TGCAGTGCCCTAGGGAATGAGCAGTTCTTC.

This clonotype occurred many times. The chain couples TRBV27 to TRBJ2-7, with 7 bases fitting TRBD2. V lost 3 bases and J lost 0; bases outside the gene matches: 8. Germline values: CDR1 MNHEY, CDR2 SMNVEV (reference sequence). The CDR3 is 16 amino acids. The chain's CDR3 is CASSFTPGGSSYEQYF. The CDR3 DNA reads TGTGCCAGCAGTTTTACCCCCGGCGGGAGCTCCTACGAGCAGTACTTC.

Comment on this clonotype: At one boundary the junction diverges from the germline segment, which might be a read error. The chain combines TRBV7-7 with TRBJ2-3; no definite D call. There are 15 residues in the CDR3. The germline CDR1 and CDR2 sequences are SSHAT and FNYEAQ (reference sequence). CDR3 bases: TGTTCCAGCAGCCCCGAGGACGGAAGCCCAGATACGCAGTATTTT. Its protein is CSSSPEDGSPDTQYF.

Notes on this clonotype: A much larger clonotype is one base distant, so this may be a read error. The V call is TRBV20-1, the J call TRBJ2-7, with TRBD1 as a possible D gene (6 bases). CDR1 and CDR2 from the germline V gene are DFQATT and SNEGSKA (reference sequence). The CDR3 is made up of 12 amino acids. CDR3 sequence (DNA): TGCAGTTCTAGAGAGTCAGGGGACGAGCAGTACTTC. Its translation: CSSRESGDEQYF.

The chain employs TRBV3-1 and TRBJ1-2; D gene uncertain. With 4 bases removed from V and 7 bases from J, the gap between germline ends came to 10 bases. This CDR3 comprises 12 residues. From germline, CDR1 is LGHDT and CDR2 YNNKEL (reference sequence). CDR3 region: CASSPHGAGYTF. The CDR3 DNA is TGTGCCAGCAGCCCGCATGGAGCTGGCTACACCTTC.

Many counts were recorded for this clonotype. This chain links TRBV7-9 with TRBJ2-5; 9 bases line up with TRBD2. The CDR3 has 14 amino acids. Germline V gene lookup returns CDR1 SEHNR and CDR2 FQNEAQ (reference sequence). The V and J ends lost 1 base and 6 bases, in that order; junction bases with no gene match: 3. In nucleotides, the CDR3 is TGTGCCAGCAGCTTAGGACTAGCGGTACAGACCCAGTACTTC. Translated, it gives CASSLGLAVQTQYF.

This clonotype was detected only a few times. A read error is possible here, since a much larger clone lies one base away. The rearrangement uses TRBV6-5 and TRBJ2-2, with D uncertain. Germline assignment: CDR1 MNHEY and CDR2 SVGAGI. The CDR3 is 16 amino acids. With 7 bases removed from V and 7 bases from J, the gap between germline ends came to 22 bases. CDR3 bases: TGTGCCAGCACTGTTCGGGCGGAGTATATCAACGGGGAGCTGTTTTTT. Protein: CASTVRAEYINGELFF.

A few counts support this clonotype. The chain uses TRBV4-1 and TRBJ2-7; D may be TRBD1 (6 bases). Trimming left V 0 bases short and J 3 bases short, with 15 bases between. The CDR3 is 16 amino acids. The germline V gene encodes CDR1 MGHRA and CDR2 YSYEKL. CDR3 DNA sequence: TGCGCCAGCAGCCAAGATCCTTCCCGGGACATCTACGAGCAGTACTTC. Translation gives CASSQDPSRDIYEQYF.

This chain uses TRBV11-3 with TRBJ2-3; D call uncertain. The CDR3 totals 15 residues. Germline V gene lookup returns CDR1 SGHNT and CDR2 YENEEA. V dropped 1 base and J dropped 2 bases, with 10 bases sitting between them. This chain's CDR3 is CASSLGVGNTDTQYF. CDR3 sequence (DNA): TGTGCCAGCAGCTTAGGGGTGGGGAACACAGATACGCAGTATTTT.

As to this clonotype: A read error is possible here, since a much larger clone lies one base away. The CDR3 end shows no conserved phenylalanine or tryptophan, and so a read error is likely. The chain links TRBV6-1 to TRBJ2-7; perhaps D is TRBD1 or TRBD2 (5 bases each). CDR3 size: 14 residues. The V gene lost 6 bases and the J gene lost 3 bases, with 15 bases spanning the gap. Germline V gene lookup returns CDR1 MNHNS and CDR2 SASEGT. As DNA, the CDR3 is TGTGCCAGCAGCAACCGGGACGGCATCTACGAGCAGTACTTG. This translates into CASSNRDGIYEQYL.

The chain employs TRBV7-9 and TRBJ1-1; D gene uncertain. Deletions cut 7 bases from V and 3 bases from J, with 12 bases between. The CDR3 runs to 13 residues. Germline CDR1 SEHNR, CDR2 FQNEAQ (reference sequence). The CDR3 sequence is CASTFLRDTEAFF. The CDR3 nucleotides read TGTGCCAGCACCTTTTTACGAGACACTGAAGCTTTCTTT. Combining the CDR3 with reference TRBV7-9 and TRBJ1-1 gives the whole variable domain DTGVSQNPRHKITKRGQNVTFRCDPISEHNRLYWYRQTLGQGPEFLTYFQNEAQLEKSRLLSDRFSAERPKGSFSTLEIQRTEQGDSAMYLCASTFLRDTEAFFGQGTRLTVV.

The V call is TRBV20-1, the J call TRBJ1-6; D ambiguous. The CDR3 totals 15 residues. Deletions cut 0 bases from V and 9 bases from J, with 15 bases between. CDR1 and CDR2 from the germline V gene are DFQATT and SNEGSKA (reference sequence). The CDR3 sequence is CSARDNLGTCSPLHF. As DNA, the CDR3 is TGCAGTGCTAGAGATAACTTGGGAACATGTTCACCCCTCCACTTT.

Details on this clonotype: A read error may be the cause here, since a much bigger clone is one base away. The chain carries TRBV28 and TRBJ1-4; perhaps TRBD1 as D (5 bases). This CDR3 is 14 amino acids long. Germline CDR1 MDHEN, CDR2 SYDVKM. The CDR3 DNA sequence: TGTGCCAGCAGTTTGTCGGGGCTAAATGAAAAACTGCTTTTT. Protein: CASSLSGLNEKLLF.

The CDR3 here is CASSLRSSSYEQYF. In DNA, the CDR3 is TGTGCCAGCAGCTTGCGATCCTCATCCTACGAGCAGTACTTC. The chain couples TRBV5-5 to TRBJ2-7; D not resolved. Germline CDR1 is SGHKS and CDR2 is YYEKEE (reference sequence). Trimming left V 1 base short and J 1 base short, with 9 bases between. The CDR3 loop spans 14 amino acids.

The rearrangement uses TRBV15 and TRBJ1-4; D might be TRBD1 (6 bases). V was pared by 1 base and J by 6 bases, with 9 bases between. Germline loops: CDR1 LNHNV, CDR2 YYDKDF (reference sequence). The CDR3 has 14 amino acids. This CDR3 is CATSRAQGHEKLFF. DNA for the CDR3: TGTGCCACCAGCAGAGCACAGGGACATGAAAAACTGTTTTTT. The full variable domain, in which reference TRBV15 and TRBJ1-4 provide the parts outside the CDR3, is DAMVIQNPRYQVTQFGKPVTLSCSQTLNHNVMYWYQQKSSQAPKLLFHYYDKDFNNEADTPDNFQSRRPNTSFCFLDIRSPGLGDTAMYLCATSRAQGHEKLFFGSGTQLSVL.

The chain uses TRBV19 and TRBJ2-3; D is uncertain. The CDR3 totals 14 residues. V was cut by 3 bases and J by 2 bases, with 9 bases left in between. The germline gives CDR1 LNHDA, CDR2 SQIVND (reference sequence). CDR3 residues: CASSMGLYTDTQYF. CDR3 nucleotide sequence: TGTGCCAGTAGTATGGGGTTGTACACAGATACGCAGTATTTT.

The genes are TRBV14 and TRBJ1-3, with TRBD1 as a possible D gene (5 bases). This CDR3 is 16 amino acids long. Germline V gene data show CDR1 as SGHDN and CDR2 as FVKESK. V was trimmed by 5 bases and J by 0 bases, leaving 14 bases between them. CDR3 amino acids: CASSYGHPNSGNTIYF. CDR3 sequence (DNA): TGTGCCAGCAGCTATGGACACCCGAACTCTGGAAACACCATATATTTT.